A single sample is the source of the 9 T cell receptor beta chains below, sequenced in a study of blood T cell repertoires in COVID-19. Repertoires were generated with immunoSEQ multiplex PCR, while TCRdb's copy carries only in-frame clones and drops some. The sample comprises just under 20,000 clones, approximately 91% of which are singletons, and 11% rests with the top ten. Sequencing was carried out using peripheral blood. All receptors derive from a human donor in a cohort sampled during active COVID-19.

This rearrangement joins TRBV5-4 to TRBJ2-7, with D possibly matching TRBD2 (6 bases). The CDR3 is 18 residues long. Germline-derived CDR1 and CDR2 are SGHNT and YYREEE (reference sequence). Trimming removed 0 bases from V and 5 bases from J, with 24 bases in between. Here the CDR3 DNA reads TGTGCCAGCAGCTTGGGCCCCCGGGGCACGGAGGCGGGAAACGAGCAGTACTTC. As protein: CASSLGPRGTEAGNEQYF.

The chain combines TRBV15 with TRBJ1-1, with unresolved D. This CDR3 region has 14 residues. CDR1 and CDR2 (germline): LNHNV, YYDKDF (reference sequence). Trimming took 0 bases from V and 0 from J, leaving 5 bases between them. CDR3 coding DNA: TGTGCCACCAGCAGAGACAGAATGAACACTGAAGCTTTCTTT. Translation: CATSRDRMNTEAFF.

The CDR3 spells CASGLVYRGTYNEQFF. In DNA form, the CDR3 reads TGTGCTAGTGGTTTGGTCTACAGGGGCACCTACAATGAGCAGTTCTTC. The chain recombines TRBV12-5 with TRBJ2-1, with TRBD1 identical over 7 bases. Germline lookup yields CDR1 LGHNT and CDR2 FRNRAP. With 0 bases clipped from V and 2 bases from J, the junction kept 4 bases outside the gene matches. The CDR3 has 16 residues. The variable domain in full, completed from reference TRBV12-5 and TRBJ2-1, reads DARVTQTPRHKVTEMGQEVTMRCQPILGHNTVFWYRQTMMQGLELLAYFRNRAPLDDSGMPKDRFSAEMPDATLATLKIQPSEPRDSAVYFCASGLVYRGTYNEQFFGPGTRLTVL.

The genes are TRBV4-2 and TRBJ1-5, with D maybe TRBD1 (6 bases). The CDR3 sequence is 14 residues long. CDR1 is LGHNA and CDR2 is YNFKEQ in the germline V gene. V was pared by 1 base and J by 4 bases, with 8 bases between. The CDR3 is CASSQGTANQPQHF. CDR3 nucleotides: TGTGCCAGCAGCCAAGGGACAGCTAATCAGCCCCAGCATTTT.

This clone was detected only once. The rearrangement joins TRBV4-2 to TRBJ2-1; the D gene is possibly TRBD2 (6 bases). Trimming shortened V by 4 bases and J by 0 bases, and 22 bases separated the two germline ends. CDR1 LGHNA and CDR2 YNFKEQ come from the germline V gene. The CDR3 is 19 residues long. CDR3 DNA: TGTGCCAGCAGCCGGGTAGGGCGGGGCGAGCGTAGCTCCTACAATGAGCAGTTCTTC. Protein sequence: CASSRVGRGERSSYNEQFF.

This clone was recorded only once. This sequence joins TRBV7-2 and TRBJ1-1; D gene unclear. The CDR3 is 13 residues long. V was clipped by 4 bases and J by 5 bases, with 11 bases between them. The germline V gene has CDR1 SGHTA and CDR2 FQGNSA. This chain's CDR3 is CASSSSLRTEAFF. The CDR3 DNA sequence: TGTGCCAGCAGCTCGTCACTAAGGACTGAAGCTTTCTTT.

The CDR3 region is CASRPRGRSGYTF. Here the CDR3 DNA reads TGTGCCAGCCGCCCGCGGGGTAGGTCCGGCTACACCTTC. This rearrangement joins TRBV5-8 to TRBJ1-2; D remains ambiguous. The CDR3 loop spans 13 amino acids. Germline CDR1 is SGHTS and CDR2 is YDEGEE. Trimming took 7 bases from V and 8 from J, leaving 18 bases between them.

J is TRBJ1-2 and V is TRBV2; no clear D. This CDR3 region has 11 residues. Trimming pared 6 bases from V and 6 bases from J, leaving 8 bases between. The germline V gene encodes CDR1 SNHLY and CDR2 FYNNEI. CDR3 DNA: TGTGCCAGCAGAGACACGGATGGCTACACCTTC. Translation gives CASRDTDGYTF.

The chain is built from TRBV9 and TRBJ1-1; weak D call: TRBD1 (5 bases). Trimming took off 0 bases at V and 3 bases at J, with 12 bases between the two ends. CDR3 length: 15 amino acids. Germline assignment: CDR1 SGDLS and CDR2 YYNGEE. Written as DNA, the CDR3 is TGTGCCAGCAGCGTAGAGAGCAGGGAGGACACTGAAGCTTTCTTT. It translates to CASSVESREDTEAFF.